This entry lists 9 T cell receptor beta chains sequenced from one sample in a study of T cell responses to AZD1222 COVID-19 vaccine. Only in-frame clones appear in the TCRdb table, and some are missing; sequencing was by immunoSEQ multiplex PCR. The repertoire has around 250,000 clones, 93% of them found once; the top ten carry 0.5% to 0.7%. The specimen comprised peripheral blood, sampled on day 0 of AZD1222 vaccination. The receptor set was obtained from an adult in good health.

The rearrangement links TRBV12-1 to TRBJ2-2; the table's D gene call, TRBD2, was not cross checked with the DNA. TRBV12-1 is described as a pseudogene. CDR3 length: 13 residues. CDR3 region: CASIRDYSGELFF. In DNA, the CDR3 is TGTGCCAGCATCCGGGACTACTCTGGGGAGCTGTTTTTT.

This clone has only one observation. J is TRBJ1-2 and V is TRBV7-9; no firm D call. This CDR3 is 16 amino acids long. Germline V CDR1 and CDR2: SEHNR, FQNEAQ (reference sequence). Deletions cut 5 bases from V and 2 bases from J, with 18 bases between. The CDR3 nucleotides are TGTGCCAGCAGCCCGAACAAGGACCGCGAAAACTATGGCTACACCTTC. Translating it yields CASSPNKDRENYGYTF.

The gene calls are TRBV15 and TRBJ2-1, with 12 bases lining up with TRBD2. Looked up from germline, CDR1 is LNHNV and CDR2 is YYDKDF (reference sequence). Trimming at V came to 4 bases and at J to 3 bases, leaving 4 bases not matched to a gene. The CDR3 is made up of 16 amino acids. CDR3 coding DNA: TGTGCCACCAGCATAGGGACTAGCGGGTTCTACAATGAGCAGTTCTTC. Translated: CATSIGTSGFYNEQFF.

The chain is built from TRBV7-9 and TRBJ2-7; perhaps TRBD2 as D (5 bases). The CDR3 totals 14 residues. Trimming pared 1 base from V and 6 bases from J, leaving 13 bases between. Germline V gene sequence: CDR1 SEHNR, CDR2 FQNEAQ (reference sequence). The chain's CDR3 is CASSLVRDRGEQYF. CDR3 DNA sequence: TGTGCCAGCAGCTTAGTACGGGATCGGGGCGAGCAGTACTTC.

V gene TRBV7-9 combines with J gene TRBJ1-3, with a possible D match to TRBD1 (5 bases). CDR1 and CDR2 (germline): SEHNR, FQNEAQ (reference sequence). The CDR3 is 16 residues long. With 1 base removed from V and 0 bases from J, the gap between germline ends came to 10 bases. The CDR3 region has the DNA TGTGCCAGCAGCTTAGACCCAGGGAGCTCTGGAAACACCATATATTTT. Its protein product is CASSLDPGSSGNTIYF. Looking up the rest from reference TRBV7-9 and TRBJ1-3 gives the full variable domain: DTGVSQNPRHKITKRGQNVTFRCDPISEHNRLYWYRQTLGQGPEFLTYFQNEAQLEKSRLLSDRFSAERPKGSFSTLEIQRTEQGDSAMYLCASSLDPGSSGNTIYFGEGSWLTVV.

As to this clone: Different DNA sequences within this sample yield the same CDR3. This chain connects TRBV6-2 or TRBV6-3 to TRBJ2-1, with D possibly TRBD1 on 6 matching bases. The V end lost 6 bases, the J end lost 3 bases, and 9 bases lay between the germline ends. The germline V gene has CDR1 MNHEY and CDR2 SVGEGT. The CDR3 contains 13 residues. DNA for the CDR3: TGTGCCAGCAGCCAGGACAGCTACAATGAGCAGTTCTTC. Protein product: CASSQDSYNEQFF.

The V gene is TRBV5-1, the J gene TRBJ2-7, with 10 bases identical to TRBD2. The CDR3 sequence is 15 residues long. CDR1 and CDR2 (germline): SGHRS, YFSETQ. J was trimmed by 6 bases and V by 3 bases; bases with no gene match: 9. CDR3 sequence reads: CASSYLAGDPAEQYF. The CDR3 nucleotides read TGCGCCAGCAGCTATCTAGCGGGGGATCCAGCCGAGCAGTACTTC.

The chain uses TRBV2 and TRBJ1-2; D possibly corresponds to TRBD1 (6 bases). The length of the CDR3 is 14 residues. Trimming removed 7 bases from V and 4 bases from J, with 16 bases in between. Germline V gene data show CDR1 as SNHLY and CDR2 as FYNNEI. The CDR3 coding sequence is TGTGCCAGCATTCCCGGGGGGCTGACCTATGGCTACACCTTC. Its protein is CASIPGGLTYGYTF.

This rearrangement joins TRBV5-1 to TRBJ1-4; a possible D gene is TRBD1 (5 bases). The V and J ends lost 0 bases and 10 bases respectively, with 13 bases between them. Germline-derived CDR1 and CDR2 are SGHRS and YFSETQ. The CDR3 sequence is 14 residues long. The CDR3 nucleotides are TGCGCCAGCAGCTTGGATGAGGGGCATGGAAAACTGTTTTTT. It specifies CASSLDEGHGKLFF.